Below, 20 T cell receptor beta chains from the same sample are listed, as sequenced in a study of early T cells in non-severe SARS-CoV-2 infection. MiXCR was run by TCRdb on the 5' RACE reads, yielding one entry per CDR3 protein. Of over 70,000 distinct CDR3 sequences listed, around 15% are singletons. The source material was whole blood. Source of these receptors: an adult who was a healthcare worker with PCR-confirmed SARS-CoV-2 infection or an uninfected control (not recorded which).

V and J are TRBV11-2 and TRBJ2-1, with 13 bases identical to TRBD2. J lost 7 bases, V lost 1 base, and 4 bases had no gene match. The CDR3 contains 16 residues. In germline, CDR1 is SGHAT, CDR2 FQNNGV. This CDR3 reads CASSLVPGLAGNEQFF. The CDR3 nucleotides read TGTGCCAGCAGCTTAGTCCCGGGACTAGCGGGGAATGAGCAGTTCTTC.

V and J are TRBV30 and TRBJ1-1; no reliable D call. CDR3 length: 12 residues. Trimming pared 5 bases from V and 6 bases from J, leaving 13 bases between. Per germline, CDR1 GTSNPN and CDR2 SVGIG (reference sequence). The CDR3 DNA sequence: TGTGCCTGGGGCGTATGGGCCGCTGAAGCTTTCTTT. This sequence encodes CAWGVWAAEAFF.

The gene calls are TRBV14 and TRBJ2-1, with 10 positions matching TRBD2. Trimming at V came to 0 bases and at J to 10 bases, leaving 12 bases not matched to a gene. Germline V gene lookup returns CDR1 SGHDN and CDR2 FVKESK. This CDR3 contains 17 residues. This CDR3 reads CASSQETSGSQHLEQFF. The CDR3 nucleotides are TGTGCCAGCAGCCAAGAGACTAGCGGGTCCCAACACCTAGAGCAGTTCTTC.

This clonotype has only a few counts. The gene calls are TRBV2 and TRBJ1-3, with D uncertain. Germline CDR1 is SNHLY and CDR2 is FYNNEI. Trimming pared 7 bases from V and 2 bases from J, leaving 9 bases between. The CDR3 loop spans 13 amino acids. The CDR3 DNA reads as TGTGCCAGCACGGGATACCCTGGAAACACCATATATTTT. Protein: CASTGYPGNTIYF.

This sequence joins TRBV2 and TRBJ2-2; the D is unclear. V was shortened by 7 bases and J by 2 bases, with 17 bases between the two germline ends. The CDR3 consists of 16 residues. The germline CDR1 and CDR2 sequences are SNHLY and FYNNEI. The CDR3 coding sequence is TGTGCCAGCACCGCGCGGCACCGTCCCAACACCGGGGAGCTGTTTTTT. It encodes CASTARHRPNTGELFF.

This chain uses TRBV13 with TRBJ2-3; D is possibly TRBD1 or TRBD2 (5 bases each). The CDR3 totals 14 residues. The germline V and J ends were trimmed by 5 bases and 4 bases, with 13 bases remaining between them. CDR1 and CDR2 from the germline V gene are PRHDT and FYEKMQ (reference sequence). The CDR3 DNA reads as TGTGCCAGCAGCACCGCTAGAGGGGCAGATACGCAGTATTTT. Translating gives CASSTARGADTQYF.

The rearrangement uses TRBV7-2 and TRBJ2-7; the D is unclear. Germline values: CDR1 SGHTA, CDR2 FQGNSA. Trimming pared 0 bases from V and 9 bases from J, leaving 18 bases between. This CDR3 is built from 15 residues. The DNA of the CDR3 is TGTGCCAGCAGCTTAGCGCGGTCCCAGAGGTCTGGGCAGTACTTC. Its translation: CASSLARSQRSGQYF.

V and J are TRBV27 and TRBJ2-7; D uncertain. Germline V gene lookup returns CDR1 MNHEY and CDR2 SMNVEV (reference sequence). This CDR3 comprises 15 residues. V was shortened by 1 base and J by 7 bases, with 17 bases between the two germline ends. The CDR3 DNA sequence: TGTGCCAGCAGTTTATTTGTGGACCGATACGGGGAGCAGTACTTC. Its protein is CASSLFVDRYGEQYF.

This clonotype came up a few times. The junction shows a germline mismatch at one end, possibly a read error. The rearrangement links TRBV14 to TRBJ2-4, with D tentatively TRBD1 or TRBD2 (6 bases each). The CDR3 is 13 amino acids. Germline CDR1 is SGHDN and CDR2 is FVKESK. The CDR3, as DNA: TGTACCAGCCGGGGGCTAGCAGACAACATTCAGTACTTC. This encodes CTSRGLADNIQYF. The full variable domain, with the rest looked up from reference TRBV14 and TRBJ2-4, is EAGVTQFPSHSVIEKGQTVTLRCDPISGHDNLYWYRRVMGKEIKFLLHFVKESKQDESGMPNNRFLAERTGGTYSTLKVQPAELEDSGVYFCTSRGLADNIQYFGAGTRLSVL.

This clonotype was seen ten or more times. This CDR3 is CASSLGGNNEKLFF. In DNA form, the CDR3 reads TGTGCCAGCAGCCTAGGGGGGAATAATGAAAAACTGTTTTTT. The chain uses TRBV6-6 and TRBJ1-4, with D perhaps TRBD1 (6 bases). CDR3 size: 14 residues. Germline V gene sequence: CDR1 MNHNY, CDR2 SVGAGI (reference sequence). V dropped 6 bases and J dropped 4 bases, with 12 bases sitting between them.

In its sample, this clonotype was seen many times. The V and J genes are TRBV6-1 and TRBJ2-5; D may be TRBD2 (5 bases). The germline V gene has CDR1 MNHNS and CDR2 SASEGT. CDR3 size: 16 residues. Trimming took 6 bases from V and 7 from J, leaving 24 bases between them. The CDR3 nucleotides are TGTGCCAGCAGACCCAGCGGACCGGGCGCCGCGGGGACCCAGTACTTC. This translates into CASRPSGPGAAGTQYF.

The sample holds a few counts of this clonotype. As DNA, the CDR3 is TGCAGCGTTGTCGGGGGCAGTTCCTACGAGCAGTACTTC. Its translation is CSVVGGSSYEQYF. The V call is TRBV29-1, the J call TRBJ2-7; D could derive from TRBD1 or TRBD2 (6 bases each). CDR1 SQVTM and CDR2 ANQGSEA come from the germline V gene. CDR3 length: 13 amino acids. Trimming shortened V by 4 bases and J by 1 base, and 11 bases separated the two germline ends.

V and J are TRBV9 and TRBJ1-1; 11 nucleotides match TRBD1. In germline, CDR1 is SGDLS, CDR2 YYNGEE. The CDR3 has 17 amino acids. V shed 4 bases and J 3 bases; nucleotides not matched to a gene: 11. CDR3 DNA: TGTGCCAGCAGCCCAAGGACAGGGGGCTACAAGGACACTGAAGCTTTCTTT. As protein: CASSPRTGGYKDTEAFF.

The gene calls are TRBV18 and TRBJ2-7, with 8 bases fitting TRBD1. V lost 4 bases and J lost 5; bases outside the gene matches: 10. Germline values: CDR1 KGHSH, CDR2 LQKENI. This CDR3 region has 15 residues. CDR3: CASSRSDRGPNEQYF. CDR3 DNA sequence: TGTGCCAGCTCACGCTCCGACAGGGGCCCCAACGAGCAGTACTTC.

This chain uses TRBV20-1 with TRBJ2-1, with TRBD2 identical over 15 bases. The CDR3 totals 18 residues. Trimming at V came to 5 bases and at J to 1 base, leaving 9 bases not matched to a gene. Germline loops: CDR1 DFQATT, CDR2 SNEGSKA (reference sequence). For the CDR3, the DNA is TGCAGTGCTCTTACCCCGGGACTAGCGGGGGGTTCCTACAATGAGCAGTTCTTC. This translates into CSALTPGLAGGSYNEQFF.

V is TRBV15 and J is TRBJ2-5; maybe TRBD2 (6 bases). The CDR3 is 14 residues long. V was cut by 3 bases and J by 4 bases, with 12 bases left in between. Germline V gene lookup returns CDR1 LNHNV and CDR2 YYDKDF (reference sequence). The CDR3 here is CATSREGSRETQYF. CDR3 DNA sequence: TGTGCCACCAGCAGGGAGGGGTCGCGAGAGACCCAGTACTTC.

The V call is TRBV6-5, the J call TRBJ2-1, with D uncertain. Germline CDR1 is MNHEY and CDR2 is SVGAGI. Deletions cut 5 bases from V and 6 bases from J, with 5 bases between. The CDR3 length is 11 residues. The CDR3 region is CASSNANEQFF. In nucleotides, the CDR3 is TGTGCCAGCAGTAATGCCAATGAGCAGTTCTTC.

The V and J genes are TRBV7-2 and TRBJ2-1; D gene unclear. The CDR3 covers 12 residues. V was trimmed by 5 bases and J by 9 bases, leaving 11 bases between them. Germline lookup yields CDR1 SGHTA and CDR2 FQGNSA. This CDR3 reads CASSPRWGEQFF. The CDR3 nucleotides read TGTGCCAGCAGCCCCCGGTGGGGTGAGCAGTTCTTC. Based on the CDR3 plus reference TRBV7-2 and TRBJ2-1, the full variable domain is GAGVSQSPSNKVTEKGKDVELRCDPISGHTALYWYRQSLGQGLEFLIYFQGNSAPDKSGLPSDRFSAERTGGSVSTLTIQRTQQEDSAVYLCASSPRWGEQFFGPGTRLTVL.

The rearrangement joins TRBV12-3 or TRBV12-4 to TRBJ2-3, with TRBD2 matching over 9 bases. The junction had 6 bases not matched to a gene; V was cut back by 2 bases and J by 0 bases. The CDR3 totals 17 residues. CDR3 sequence reads: CASSLPLTSGSTDTQYF. The CDR3 nucleotides read TGTGCCAGCAGTTTACCCTTGACTAGCGGAAGCACAGATACGCAGTATTTT.

The chain uses TRBV11-2 and TRBJ2-1; no firm D call. The V gene's germline CDR1 is SGHAT and CDR2 FQNNGV. There are 13 residues in the CDR3. V shed 1 base and J shed 8 bases, with 9 bases lying between them. DNA for the CDR3: TGTGCCAGCAGCTTAGTAGTATTCGATGAGCAGTTCTTC. This translates into CASSLVVFDEQFF.